This T cell receptor beta chain was identified during a study of cytomegalovirus exposure and HLA in healthy donors. Study results and limitations: Overall, approximately 150 TCR beta chains were annotated as cytomegalovirus-associated. Presence/absence analysis assumed near-uniform sequencing depth across donors. Rare sequences made up most TCRs, while some public TCRs were found in many donors.

Per germline, CDR1 SEHNR and CDR2 FQNEAQ (reference sequence). Trimming removed 1 base at V and 5 bases at J, with 14 bases between. The CDR3 runs to 15 residues. Of note for this clone: Its cognate antigen is unknown.

Primers for the PCR totalled 60 Vbeta and 13 Jbeta. Sequencing was performed with immunoSEQ multiplex PCR; in TCRdb, only in-frame clones are kept and a portion is missing. This table has 160,000 or so clones, about 75% appearing once. The receptor's source is a man in his late teens or twenties in good health and CMV-seropositive. Material: PBMCs. The chain is built from TRBV7-9 and TRBJ2-5, with a tentative D call TRBD1 (5 bases). CDR3 loop: CASSLETDPDETQYF. The CDR3 DNA is TGTGCCAGCAGCTTAGAGACAGATCCCGACGAGACCCAGTACTTC. Using reference TRBV7-9 and TRBJ2-5 for the parts outside the CDR3, the full variable domain is DTGVSQNPRHKITKRGQNVTFRCDPISEHNRLYWYRQTLGQGPEFLTYFQNEAQLEKSRLLSDRFSAERPKGSFSTLEIQRTEQGDSAMYLCASSLETDPDETQYFGPGTRLLVL.